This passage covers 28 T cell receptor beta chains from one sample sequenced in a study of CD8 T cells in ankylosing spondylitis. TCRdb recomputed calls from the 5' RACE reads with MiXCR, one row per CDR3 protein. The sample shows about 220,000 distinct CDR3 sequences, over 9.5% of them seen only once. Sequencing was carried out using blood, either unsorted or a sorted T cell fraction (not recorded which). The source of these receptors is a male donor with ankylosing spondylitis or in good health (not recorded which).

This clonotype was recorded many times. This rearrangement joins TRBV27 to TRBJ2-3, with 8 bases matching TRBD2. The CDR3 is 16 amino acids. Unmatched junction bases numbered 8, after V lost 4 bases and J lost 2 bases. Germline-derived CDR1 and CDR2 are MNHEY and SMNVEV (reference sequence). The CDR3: CASSSKGGGYTDTQYF. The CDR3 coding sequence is TGTGCCAGCAGTTCCAAAGGCGGGGGGTACACAGATACGCAGTATTTT.

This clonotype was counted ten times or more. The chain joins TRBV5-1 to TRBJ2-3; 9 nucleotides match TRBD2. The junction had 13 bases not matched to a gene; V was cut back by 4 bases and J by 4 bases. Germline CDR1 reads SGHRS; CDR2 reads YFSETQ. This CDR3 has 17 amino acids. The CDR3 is CASSPTSGQKGADTQYF. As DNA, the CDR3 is TGCGCCAGCAGCCCGACTAGCGGACAAAAGGGTGCAGATACGCAGTATTTT.

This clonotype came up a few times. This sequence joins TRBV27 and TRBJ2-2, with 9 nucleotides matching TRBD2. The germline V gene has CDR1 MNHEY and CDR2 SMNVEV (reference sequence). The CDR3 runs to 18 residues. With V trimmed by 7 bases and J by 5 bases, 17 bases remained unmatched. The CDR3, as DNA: TGTGCCAGCAACCCCGGTGCTAGCGGGACCTCGTTAACCGGGGAGCTGTTTTTT. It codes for CASNPGASGTSLTGELFF.

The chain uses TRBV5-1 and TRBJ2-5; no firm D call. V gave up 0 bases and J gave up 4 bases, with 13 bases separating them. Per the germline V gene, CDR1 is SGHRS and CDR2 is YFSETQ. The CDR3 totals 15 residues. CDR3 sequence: CASSLAGVSSETQYF. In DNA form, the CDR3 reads TGCGCCAGCAGCTTGGCGGGCGTGAGCTCAGAGACCCAGTACTTC.

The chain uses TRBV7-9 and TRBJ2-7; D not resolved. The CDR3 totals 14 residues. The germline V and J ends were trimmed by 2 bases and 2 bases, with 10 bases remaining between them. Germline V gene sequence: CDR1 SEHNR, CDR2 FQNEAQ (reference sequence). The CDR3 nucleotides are TGTGCCAGCAGCTTAAGTTCGGAAGCCTACGAGCAGTACTTC. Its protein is CASSLSSEAYEQYF.

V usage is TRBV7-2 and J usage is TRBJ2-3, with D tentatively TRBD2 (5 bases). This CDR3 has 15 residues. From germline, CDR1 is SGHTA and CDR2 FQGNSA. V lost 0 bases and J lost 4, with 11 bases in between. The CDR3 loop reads CASSLAPGSADTQYF. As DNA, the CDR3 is TGTGCCAGCAGCTTAGCACCGGGGAGCGCAGATACGCAGTATTTT. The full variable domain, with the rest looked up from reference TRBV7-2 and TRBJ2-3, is GAGVSQSPSNKVTEKGKDVELRCDPISGHTALYWYRQSLGQGLEFLIYFQGNSAPDKSGLPSDRFSAERTGGSVSTLTIQRTQQEDSAVYLCASSLAPGSADTQYFGPGTRLTVL.

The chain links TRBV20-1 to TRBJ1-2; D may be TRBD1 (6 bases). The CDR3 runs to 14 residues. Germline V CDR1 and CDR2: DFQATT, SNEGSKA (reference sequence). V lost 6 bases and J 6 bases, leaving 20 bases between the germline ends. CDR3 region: CSANLLGRGDGYTF. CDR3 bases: TGCAGTGCCAACCTGCTCGGGAGGGGGGATGGCTACACCTTC.

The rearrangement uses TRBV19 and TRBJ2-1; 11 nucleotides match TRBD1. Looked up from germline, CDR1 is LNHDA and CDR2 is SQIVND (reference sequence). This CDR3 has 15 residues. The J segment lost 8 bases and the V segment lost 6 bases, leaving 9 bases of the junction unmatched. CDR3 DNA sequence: TGTGCCAGTAGGCCACCTTGGACAGGGGGCGATGAGCAGTTCTTC. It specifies CASRPPWTGGDEQFF.

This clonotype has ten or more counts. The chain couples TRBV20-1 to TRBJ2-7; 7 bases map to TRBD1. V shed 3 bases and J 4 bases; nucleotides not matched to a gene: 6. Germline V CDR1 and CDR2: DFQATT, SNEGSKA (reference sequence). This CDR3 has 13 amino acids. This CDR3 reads CSARSDREYEQYF. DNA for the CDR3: TGCAGTGCTAGGTCCGACAGGGAGTACGAGCAGTACTTC.

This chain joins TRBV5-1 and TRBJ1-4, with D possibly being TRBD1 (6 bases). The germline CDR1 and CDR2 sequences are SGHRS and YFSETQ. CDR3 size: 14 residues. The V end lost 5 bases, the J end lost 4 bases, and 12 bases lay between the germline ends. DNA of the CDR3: TGCGCCAGCAGTTCGGACAGCCGTAATGAAAAACTGTTTTTT. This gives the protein CASSSDSRNEKLFF.

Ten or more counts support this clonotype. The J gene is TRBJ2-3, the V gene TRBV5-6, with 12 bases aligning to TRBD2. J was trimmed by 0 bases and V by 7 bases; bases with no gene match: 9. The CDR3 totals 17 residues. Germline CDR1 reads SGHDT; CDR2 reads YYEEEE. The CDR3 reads CASGGLAGPISTDTQYF. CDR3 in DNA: TGTGCCAGCGGGGGACTAGCGGGCCCTATTAGCACAGATACGCAGTATTTT.

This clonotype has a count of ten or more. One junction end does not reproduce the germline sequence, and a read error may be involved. The CDR3 here is CASSLGDSGCVF. The CDR3 bases are TGTGCCAGCAGCTTAGGGGATTCGGGCTGTGTGTTT. The chain links TRBV7-2 to TRBJ2-3; no clear D gene. Germline V gene data show CDR1 as SGHTA and CDR2 as FQGNSA. The CDR3 covers 12 residues.

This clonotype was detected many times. CDR3 residues: CASTPSEFQPQHF. The DNA for the CDR3 is TGTGCCAGCACCCCATCGGAATTTCAGCCCCAGCATTTT. The rearrangement joins TRBV12-3 or TRBV12-4 to TRBJ1-5; D unclear. The CDR3 covers 13 residues. Trimming took 7 bases from V and 6 from J, leaving 13 bases between them.

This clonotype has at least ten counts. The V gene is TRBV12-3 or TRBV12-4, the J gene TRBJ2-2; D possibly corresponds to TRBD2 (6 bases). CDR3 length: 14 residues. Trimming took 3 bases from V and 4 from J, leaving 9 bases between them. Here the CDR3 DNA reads TGTGCCAGCAGTTTGGGCGGGACCACCGGGGAGCTGTTTTTT. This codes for CASSLGGTTGELFF.

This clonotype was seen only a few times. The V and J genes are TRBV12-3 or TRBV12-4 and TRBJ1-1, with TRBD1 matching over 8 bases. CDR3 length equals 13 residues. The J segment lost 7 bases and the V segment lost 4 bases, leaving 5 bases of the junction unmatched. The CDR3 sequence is CASSSSDRGEAFF. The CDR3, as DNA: TGTGCCAGCAGTTCCTCTGACAGGGGTGAAGCTTTCTTT.

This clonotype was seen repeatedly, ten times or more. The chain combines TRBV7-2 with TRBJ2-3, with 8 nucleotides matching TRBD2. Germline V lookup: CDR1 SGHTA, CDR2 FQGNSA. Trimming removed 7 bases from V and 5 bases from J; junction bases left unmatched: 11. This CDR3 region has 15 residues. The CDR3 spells CASTQNGGAIDTQYF. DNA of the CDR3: TGTGCCAGCACCCAGAACGGGGGGGCCATAGATACGCAGTATTTT.

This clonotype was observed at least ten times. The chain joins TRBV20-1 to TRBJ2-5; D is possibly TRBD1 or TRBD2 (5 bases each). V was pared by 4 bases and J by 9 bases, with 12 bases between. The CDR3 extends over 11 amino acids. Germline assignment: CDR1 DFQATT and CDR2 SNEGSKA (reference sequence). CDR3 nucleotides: TGCAGTGCTACCCAACTAGGGGCCCAGTACTTC. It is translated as CSATQLGAQYF.

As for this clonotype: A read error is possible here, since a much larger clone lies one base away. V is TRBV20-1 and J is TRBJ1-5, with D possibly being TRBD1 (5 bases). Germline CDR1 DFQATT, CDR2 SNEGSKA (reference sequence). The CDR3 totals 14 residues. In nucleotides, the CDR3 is TGCAGTGCTAGTGAGCGGGGGATGAATCATCCCCAGCATTTT. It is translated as CSASERGMNHPQHF.

This chain's CDR3 is CASSRLGESPLHF. For the CDR3, the DNA is TGTGCCAGCAGCCGATTAGGGGAATCACCCCTCCACTTT. The rearrangement joins TRBV3-1 to TRBJ1-6, with D possibly TRBD1 on 5 matching bases. The CDR3 consists of 13 residues. V lost 4 bases to trimming and J lost 10 bases, with 11 bases between them. CDR1 and CDR2 from the germline V gene are LGHDT and YNNKEL (reference sequence).

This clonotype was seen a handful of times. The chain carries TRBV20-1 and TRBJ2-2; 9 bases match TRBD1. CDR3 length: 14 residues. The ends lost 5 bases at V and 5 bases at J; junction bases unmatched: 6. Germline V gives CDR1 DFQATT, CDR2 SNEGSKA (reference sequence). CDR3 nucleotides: TGCAGTGCTGGGGACAGGGTGTCAACCGGGGAGCTGTTTTTT. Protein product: CSAGDRVSTGELFF.

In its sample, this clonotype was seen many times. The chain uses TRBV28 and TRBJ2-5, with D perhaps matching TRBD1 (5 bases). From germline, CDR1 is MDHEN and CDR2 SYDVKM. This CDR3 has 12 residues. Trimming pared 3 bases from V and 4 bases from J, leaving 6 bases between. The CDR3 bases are TGTGCCAGCAGTTTTCAGGGAGAGACCCAGTACTTC. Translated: CASSFQGETQYF. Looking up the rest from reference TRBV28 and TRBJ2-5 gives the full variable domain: DVKVTQSSRYLVKRTGEKVFLECVQDMDHENMFWYRQDPGLGLRLIYFSYDVKMKEKGDIPEGYSVSREKKERFSLILESASTNQTSMYLCASSFQGETQYFGPGTRLLVL.

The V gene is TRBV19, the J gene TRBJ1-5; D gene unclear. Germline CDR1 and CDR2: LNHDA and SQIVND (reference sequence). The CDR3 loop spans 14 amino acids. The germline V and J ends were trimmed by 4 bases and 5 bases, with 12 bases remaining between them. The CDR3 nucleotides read TGTGCCAGTAGTAGGGCGACACCAGATCAGCCCCAGCATTTT. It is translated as CASSRATPDQPQHF.

The DNA for the CDR3 is TGTGCCAGCAGACTGACAGGGACGAACACTGAAGCTTTCTTT. Its translation: CASRLTGTNTEAFF. This rearrangement joins TRBV28 to TRBJ1-1; 7 bases are a match to TRBD1. Germline CDR1 reads MDHEN; CDR2 reads SYDVKM. V shed 6 bases and J 1 base; nucleotides not matched to a gene: 5. This CDR3 has 14 amino acids.

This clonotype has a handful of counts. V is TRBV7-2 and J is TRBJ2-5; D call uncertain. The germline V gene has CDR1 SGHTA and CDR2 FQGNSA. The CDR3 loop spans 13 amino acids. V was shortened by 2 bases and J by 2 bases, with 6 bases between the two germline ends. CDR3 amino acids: CASSLLRQETQYF. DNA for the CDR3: TGTGCCAGCAGCTTATTGCGGCAAGAGACCCAGTACTTC.

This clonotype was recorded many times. CDR3 protein: CASTLGVGSAYNEQFF. DNA of the CDR3: TGTGCCAGCACCCTAGGGGTGGGTAGCGCTTACAATGAGCAGTTCTTC. J is TRBJ2-1 and V is TRBV7-2; the D gene could be TRBD1 or TRBD2 (5 bases each). This CDR3 region has 16 residues. Germline assignment: CDR1 SGHTA and CDR2 FQGNSA. V was cut by 7 bases and J by 4 bases, with 20 bases left in between. The full variable domain, in which reference TRBV7-2 and TRBJ2-1 provide the parts outside the CDR3, is GAGVSQSPSNKVTEKGKDVELRCDPISGHTALYWYRQSLGQGLEFLIYFQGNSAPDKSGLPSDRFSAERTGGSVSTLTIQRTQQEDSAVYLCASTLGVGSAYNEQFFGPGTRLTVL.

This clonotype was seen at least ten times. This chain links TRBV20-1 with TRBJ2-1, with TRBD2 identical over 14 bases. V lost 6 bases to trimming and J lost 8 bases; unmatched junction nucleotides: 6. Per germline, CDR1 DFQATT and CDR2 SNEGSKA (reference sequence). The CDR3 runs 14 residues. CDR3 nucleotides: TGCAGTGCCCAGACTAGCGGGGGGGCGGATGAGCAGTTCTTC. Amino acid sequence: CSAQTSGGADEQFF.

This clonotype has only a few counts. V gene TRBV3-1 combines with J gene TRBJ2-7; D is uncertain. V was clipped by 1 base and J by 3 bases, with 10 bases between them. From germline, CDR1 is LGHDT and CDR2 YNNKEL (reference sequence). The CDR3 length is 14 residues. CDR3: CASSQGLGVYEQYF. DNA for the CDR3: TGTGCCAGCAGCCAAGGTCTTGGGGTCTACGAGCAGTACTTC.

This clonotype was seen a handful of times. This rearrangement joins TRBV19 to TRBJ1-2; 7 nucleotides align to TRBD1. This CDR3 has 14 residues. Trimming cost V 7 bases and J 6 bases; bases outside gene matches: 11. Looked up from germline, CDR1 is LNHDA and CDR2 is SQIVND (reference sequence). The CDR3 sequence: CASINRGSIHGYTF. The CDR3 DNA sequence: TGTGCCAGTATCAACAGGGGATCAATTCATGGCTACACCTTC.